The 23 T cell receptor beta chains listed next were all sequenced from one sample in a study of cytomegalovirus exposure and HLA in healthy donors. Here immunoSEQ multiplex PCR was the method, and the copy in TCRdb shows in-frame clones only, minus some. The sample records hundreds of thousands of clones, about 90% being singletons. The sample was PBMCs. These TCRs come from a man aged 18 to 30 in good health and CMV-seropositive.

The genes are TRBV7-2 and TRBJ1-5; D possibly corresponds to TRBD1 (5 bases). CDR1 is SGHTA, CDR2 FQGNSA, per germline. This CDR3 has 15 residues. Trimming stripped 2 bases from V and 5 bases from J, with 13 bases between. The chain's CDR3 is CASSLLRGVDQPQHF. CDR3 coding DNA: TGTGCCAGCAGCTTACTGAGGGGAGTGGATCAGCCCCAGCATTTT. Filled out from reference TRBV7-2 and TRBJ1-5, the complete variable domain reads GAGVSQSPSNKVTEKGKDVELRCDPISGHTALYWYRQSLGQGLEFLIYFQGNSAPDKSGLPSDRFSAERTGGSVSTLTIQRTQQEDSAVYLCASSLLRGVDQPQHFGDGTRLSIL.

This chain connects TRBV27 to TRBJ2-7, with D tentatively TRBD1 (5 bases). The V end lost 4 bases, the J end lost 4 bases, and 11 bases lay between the germline ends. CDR1 and CDR2 from the germline V gene are MNHEY and SMNVEV (reference sequence). CDR3 length equals 13 residues. CDR3 residues: CASSSLDTYEQYF. The DNA for the CDR3 is TGTGCCAGCAGTTCCCTGGACACGTACGAGCAGTACTTC.

The chain uses TRBV6-4 and TRBJ2-1, with D possibly being TRBD1 or TRBD2 (5 bases each). V lost 2 bases to trimming and J lost 4 bases, with 6 bases between them. There are 13 residues in the CDR3. The germline V gene has CDR1 MRHNA and CDR2 SNTAGT. The CDR3 sequence: CASSDGGYNEQFF. The CDR3 DNA sequence: TGTGCCAGCAGTGACGGGGGATACAATGAGCAGTTCTTC.

This clone was counted between two and nine times. This rearrangement joins TRBV6-1 to TRBJ1-1; possible D gene TRBD1, 6 bases. Trimming pared 0 bases from V and 4 bases from J, leaving 15 bases between. Germline-derived CDR1 and CDR2 are MNHNS and SASEGT. The CDR3 has 16 residues. The CDR3 sequence is CASSEATTGSRTEAFF. CDR3 DNA sequence: TGTGCCAGCAGTGAAGCCACAACAGGGAGCCGCACTGAAGCTTTCTTT.

The rearrangement uses TRBV27 and TRBJ1-1, with D unresolved. Germline V CDR1 and CDR2: MNHEY, SMNVEV (reference sequence). The CDR3 spans 15 residues. V was trimmed by 2 bases and J by 2 bases, leaving 12 bases between them. This chain's CDR3 is CASSLNLRANTEAFF. The CDR3 DNA sequence: TGTGCCAGCAGTTTAAATCTTCGGGCCAACACTGAAGCTTTCTTT.

This rearrangement joins TRBV29-1 to TRBJ1-1; D gene unclear. Deletions cut 3 bases from V and 5 bases from J, with 16 bases between. Germline V gene sequence: CDR1 SQVTM, CDR2 ANQGSEA. This CDR3 contains 14 residues. The CDR3 sequence is CSVDEQFSITEAFF. CDR3 in DNA: TGCAGCGTTGATGAACAATTCTCGATTACTGAAGCTTTCTTT.

The chain is built from TRBV4-1 and TRBJ2-3; D is possibly TRBD1 (6 bases). The germline CDR1 and CDR2 sequences are MGHRA and YSYEKL. The CDR3 consists of 15 residues. The ends were cut back, 3 bases at V and 2 bases at J, with 12 bases in the middle. CDR3 in amino acids: CASSHSGQSTDTQYF. CDR3 in DNA: TGCGCCAGCAGCCATTCAGGACAGTCCACAGATACGCAGTATTTT.

This chain joins TRBV9 and TRBJ1-2; possible D gene TRBD1, 6 bases. Germline V gene sequence: CDR1 SGDLS, CDR2 YYNGEE. CDR3 length: 12 residues. V shed 4 bases and J shed 5 bases, with 9 bases lying between them. CDR3 nucleotides: TGTGCCAGCAGCAACACAGGGTATGGCTACACCTTC. It is translated as CASSNTGYGYTF.

This clone showed up just a few times. This chain connects TRBV28 to TRBJ1-1; D is unclear. CDR3 size: 12 residues. Germline CDR1 is MDHEN and CDR2 is SYDVKM. With 5 bases removed from V and 1 base from J, the gap between germline ends came to 5 bases. The CDR3 coding sequence is TGTGCCAGCAGTACACAGAACACTGAAGCTTTCTTT. This gives the protein CASSTQNTEAFF.

The chain carries TRBV7-9 and TRBJ2-5; D gene unclear. Trimming removed 7 bases at V and 5 bases at J, with 17 bases between. This CDR3 spans 14 amino acids. Germline CDR1 reads SEHNR; CDR2 reads FQNEAQ (reference sequence). CDR3 amino acids: CASTSKEPDETQYF. In DNA form, the CDR3 reads TGTGCCAGCACCTCGAAAGAGCCCGATGAGACCCAGTACTTC.

The chain employs TRBV28 and TRBJ1-1; the match to TRBD1 covers 8 bases. CDR3 length equals 14 residues. Germline CDR1 reads MDHEN; CDR2 reads SYDVKM. V dropped 5 bases and J dropped 4; count of bases not matched to a gene: 6. The CDR3 region is CASSHPDRGTEAFF. CDR3 DNA: TGTGCCAGCAGTCACCCTGACAGGGGCACTGAAGCTTTCTTT.

The rearrangement joins TRBV5-1 to TRBJ2-1; TRBD2 matches 10 bases. V was pared by 0 bases and J by 8 bases, with 8 bases of the junction left unmatched. This CDR3 comprises 16 residues. From germline, CDR1 is SGHRS and CDR2 YFSETQ. The CDR3 DNA sequence: TGCGCCAGCAGCTTGGCGCTAGCGGGAGATCTGGATGAGCAGTTCTTC. Protein product: CASSLALAGDLDEQFF.

The chain combines TRBV4-3 with TRBJ2-2, with D uncertain. The CDR3 has 16 residues. Trimming shortened V by 1 base and J by 4 bases, and 13 bases separated the two germline ends. Germline V CDR1 and CDR2: LGHNA, YSLEER. The CDR3 spells CASSQVYSPSTGELFF. The CDR3, as DNA: TGCGCCAGCAGCCAAGTATACAGCCCATCCACCGGGGAGCTGTTTTTT.

The CDR3 sequence is CASSWGLSGANVLTF. Written as DNA, the CDR3 is TGTGCCAGCAGTTGGGGGCTCTCTGGGGCCAACGTCCTGACTTTC. The V gene is TRBV6-5, the J gene TRBJ2-6, with D possibly matching TRBD1 (6 bases). The CDR3 contains 15 residues. CDR1 and CDR2 (germline): MNHEY, SVGAGI. Trimming pared 4 bases from V and 0 bases from J, leaving 7 bases between.

The V and J genes are TRBV5-6 and TRBJ2-7, with 12 bases aligning to TRBD1. Germline V gene sequence: CDR1 SGHDT, CDR2 YYEEEE. The CDR3 totals 16 residues. V shed 3 bases, J shed 2 bases, and the junction held 6 bases outside the gene matches. The CDR3 loop is CASSWGQGARTYEQYF. The DNA for the CDR3 is TGTGCCAGCAGCTGGGGACAGGGGGCAAGGACCTACGAGCAGTACTTC. Full variable domain (rest looked up from reference TRBV5-6 and TRBJ2-7): DAGVTQSPTHLIKTRGQQVTLRCSPKSGHDTVSWYQQALGQGPQFIFQYYEEEERQRGNFPDRFSGHQFPNYSSELNVNALLLGDSALYLCASSWGQGARTYEQYFGPGTRLTVT.

This chain uses TRBV11-2 with TRBJ2-7; no definite D call. Looked up from germline, CDR1 is SGHAT and CDR2 is FQNNGV. The ends were cut back, 2 bases at V and 4 bases at J, with 12 bases in the middle. CDR3 length equals 14 residues. CDR3 nucleotides: TGTGCCAGCAGCTTAAGCAGCGACGCTTACGAGCAGTACTTC. Residues: CASSLSSDAYEQYF.

The DNA of the CDR3 is TGCGCCAGCAGCCCCCACAGGGCCCCGAACACCGGGGAGCTGTTTTTT. It specifies CASSPHRAPNTGELFF. The V call is TRBV4-1, the J call TRBJ2-2; D is perhaps TRBD1 (6 bases). V lost 4 bases to trimming and J lost 0 bases, with 12 bases between them. The V gene's germline CDR1 is MGHRA and CDR2 YSYEKL. The CDR3 length is 16 residues.

The chain's CDR3 is CASSYPGGKETQYF. The CDR3 nucleotides are TGTGCCAGCAGTTACCCCGGGGGTAAAGAGACCCAGTACTTC. The rearrangement joins TRBV6-5 to TRBJ2-5; a possible D gene is TRBD2 (6 bases). Trimming pared 2 bases from V and 3 bases from J, leaving 10 bases between. The length of the CDR3 is 14 residues. Germline loops: CDR1 MNHEY, CDR2 SVGAGI.

The CDR3, as DNA: TGTGCCAGCTCACCGTCGGTTGAAGAGACCCAGTACTTC. This gives the protein CASSPSVEETQYF. The rearrangement joins TRBV18 to TRBJ2-5, with D uncertain. Germline CDR1 is KGHSH and CDR2 is LQKENI. Trimming cost V 3 bases and J 3 bases, with 8 bases left between them. The CDR3 is made up of 13 amino acids.

The V gene is TRBV29-1, the J gene TRBJ2-1, with 7 bases aligning to TRBD1. The ends lost 5 bases at V and 4 bases at J; junction bases unmatched: 11. Germline values: CDR1 SQVTM, CDR2 ANQGSEA. The CDR3 is 15 amino acids. The CDR3 protein is CSVTKQGSIYNEQFF. The CDR3 DNA reads TGCAGCGTTACCAAACAGGGGTCAATTTACAATGAGCAGTTCTTC.

The table lists this clone with a few counts. The rearrangement uses TRBV19 and TRBJ1-2; the match to TRBD1 covers 8 bases. This CDR3 has 14 amino acids. The junction had 15 bases not matched to a gene; V was cut back by 5 bases and J by 13 bases. Germline V gene lookup returns CDR1 LNHDA and CDR2 SQIVND (reference sequence). The CDR3 protein is CASSPSDRVGRPTF. In DNA, the CDR3 is TGTGCCAGTAGTCCCTCGGACAGGGTGGGTCGGCCCACCTTC.

The count of this clone is one. The genes are TRBV25-1 and TRBJ1-3, with 7 nucleotides matching TRBD1. The V and J ends lost 4 bases and 4 bases, in that order; junction bases with no gene match: 4. The germline V gene encodes CDR1 MGHDK and CDR2 SYGVNS. This CDR3 comprises 14 residues. This CDR3 reads CASSGTGDGNTIYF. The CDR3 DNA is TGTGCCAGCAGTGGGACAGGTGACGGAAACACCATATATTTT.

V usage is TRBV28 and J usage is TRBJ2-1; D unresolved. Per germline, CDR1 MDHEN and CDR2 SYDVKM. The CDR3 spans 15 residues. V was clipped by 2 bases and J by 6 bases, with 14 bases between them. The CDR3 DNA is TGTGCCAGCAGTTTAGCCGGACCCCTGTCCAATGAGCAGTTCTTC. Its protein is CASSLAGPLSNEQFF.